One TCR beta chain is described in this entry. Its cognate antigen is unknown. Produced via immunoSEQ multiplex PCR; TCRdb's table is partial and in-frame only. The table records about 99,000 clones, approximately 95% of them present only once. The data derive from a study of OX40 agonist ivuxolimab in advanced cancers. Study observations and caveats: Expanded clones tended on average to be more numerous among CD8+ T cells than CD4+.

The V gene lost 2 bases and the J gene lost 2 bases, with 14 bases spanning the gap. CDR1 is MDHEN, CDR2 SYDVKM, per germline. CDR3 size: 16 residues. The rearrangement links TRBV28 to TRBJ2-3; no clear D. Sequences were derived from CD4+ or CD8+ T cells sorted from blood, sampled in a trial of the OX40 agonist ivuxolimab. The receptor was isolated from an adult with an advanced solid tumor such as melanoma, head and neck, liver or kidney cancer. The chain's CDR3 is CASSLVGGGLTDTQYF. In nucleotides, the CDR3 is TGTGCCAGCAGTTTAGTGGGTGGTGGCCTCACAGATACGCAGTATTTT.